This T cell receptor (beta chain) was sequenced for a study of T cells in Graves' hyperthyroidism and ophthalmopathy. At the level of the study: Sampling of peripheral blood happened at initial diagnosis, prior to any treatment.

This clonotype was counted ten times or more. Antigen specificity is unknown. Whole-study results and caveats: Ophthalmopathy was separated from stable hyperthyroidism by a 13 V-J model. With a median lead of 6.5 months before onset, the model predicted ophthalmopathy. Most thyroid clonotypes that were expanded above 0.001 also turned up in blood.

Using RNA transcripts as the source, TCR beta CDR3 regions were amplified. HTBI primers were used for first-round RT-PCR of the TCR CDR3. TCRdb fed the multiplex PCR reads into MiXCR, producing one record per CDR3 protein. The table shows fewer than 450,000 distinct CDR3 sequences, with roughly an eighth occurring only once. The ends were cut back, 6 bases at V and 0 bases at J, with 7 bases in the middle. There are 13 residues in the CDR3. Germline CDR1 is MNHEY and CDR2 is SMNVEV (reference sequence). The chain recombines TRBV27 with TRBJ2-3; D not certain. Sequenced input: blood. This sequence originates from a man aged 50 or older with Graves' ophthalmopathy. The CDR3 DNA follows: TGTGCCAGCAGGGATTATAGCACAGATACGCAGTATTTT. Encoded protein: CASRDYSTDTQYF.